This T cell receptor (beta chain) was identified during a study of cytomegalovirus exposure and HLA in healthy donors. The PCR ran on 60 Vbeta and 13 Jbeta primers. Assay: immunoSEQ multiplex PCR; the TCRdb copy retains only in-frame clones and omits some. Of some 170,000 clones listed, roughly 80% are singletons. Looked up from germline, CDR1 is SGHVS and CDR2 is FQNEAQ. The CDR3 is 19 residues long. With V trimmed by 5 bases and J by 3 bases, 11 bases remained unmatched. Whole-study results and caveats: Confirmation in vitro established that a few CMV-associated chains were specific for CMV antigens. Common viral pathogens were later found to be apparently linked to several of the most significant clusters. Per a prior analysis, the majority of TCR beta V segments were productive roughly 87% or roughly 30% of the time. High specificity and sensitivity for cytomegalovirus status were reported for the classifier.

With respect to this clone: The antigen remains undetermined.

The J gene is TRBJ2-2, the V gene TRBV7-8; 14 nucleotides line up with TRBD2. Input material: PBMCs. The source is a woman aged 25 to 39 in good health and CMV-seropositive. This chain's CDR3 is CASSILGTSGGLYTGELFF. DNA of the CDR3: TGTGCCAGCAGCATCCTGGGGACTAGCGGGGGCCTATACACCGGGGAGCTGTTTTTT.